The rows below give T cell receptor beta chains drawn from one sample of a study of blood T cell repertoires in COVID-19. Some clones are missing from TCRdb's copy, which holds only in-frame ones; the method was immunoSEQ multiplex PCR. Among roughly 62,000 clones listed, approximately 86% were seen once. The material sequenced was peripheral blood. The receptors derive from a human donor with acute or convalescent COVID-19. The donor label of this sample is uncertain. Each CDR3 is given with its conserved first and last residue. Fields, in order: CDR3 DNA, CDR3 protein, J gene, clone size, D gene, V gene. The D gene is left open where the match is weak. Size values are once, few and many counts, or a class for expanded clones, and some rows have none.

TGTGCCAGCAGTTACCGGACAGGAACCTCTAACTATGGCTACACCTTC	CASSYRTGTSNYGYTF	TRBJ1-2	.	TRBD1	TRBV6-5
TGTGCCAGTAGTTCACCGACAGGGGAGGCTAACTATGGCTACACCTTC	CASSSPTGEANYGYTF	TRBJ1-2	.	TRBD1	TRBV19
TGTGCCAGCAGCTTCGAGGGAGCCCTACTTTATTTT	CASSFEGALLYF	TRBJ2-3	.	.	TRBV5-6
TGCAGTGCTAGTCCCCTGACTAGCGGGGATGAAGATACGCAGTATTTT	CSASPLTSGDEDTQYF	TRBJ2-3	.	TRBD2	TRBV20-1
TGTGCCAGCAGCCAACTTCAGGGTACAGATACGCAGTATTTT	CASSQLQGTDTQYF	TRBJ2-3	.	.	TRBV14
TGTGCCACCAGTGATTCAAAGCGAGGACAGGGTTATGGCTACACCTTC	CATSDSKRGQGYGYTF	TRBJ1-2	.	TRBD1	TRBV24-1
TGTGCCAGCAGTTACTGGGGAGGAGGCACTGAAGCTTTCTTT	CASSYWGGGTEAFF	TRBJ1-1	.	.	TRBV6-5
TGTGCCAGCTCACAATCGACAGGGGGCTCCGGGGAGCTGTTTTTT	CASSQSTGGSGELFF	TRBJ2-2	.	TRBD1	TRBV18
TGTGCCAGCAGCTCCCCGGGACCCCGAGCGGGTACGCAGTATTTT	CASSSPGPRAGTQYF	TRBJ2-3	once	.	TRBV7-2
TGTGCCAGCAGCACAGGGACAGGGTATTCACCCCTCCACTTT	CASSTGTGYSPLHF	TRBJ1-6	.	TRBD1	TRBV5-4
TGTGCCAGCAGTCCTTTTAACTATGGCTACACCTTC	CASSPFNYGYTF	TRBJ1-2	.	.	TRBV6-5
TGTGCCAGCAGCTTTCTAGCGGGGGGACCCGACGATACGCAGTATTTT	CASSFLAGGPDDTQYF	TRBJ2-3	.	TRBD2	TRBV2
TGCGCCAGCAGCTTGGCCCGGACAGGTCTCGATGAGCAGTTCTTC	CASSLARTGLDEQFF	TRBJ2-1	.	TRBD1	TRBV5-1
TGTGCCTTGGAGAAGGCAGGGATTAACTATGGCTACACCTTC	CALEKAGINYGYTF	TRBJ1-2	.	.	TRBV28
TGTGCCAGCAGCTCACCAGGCAACTATGGCTACACCTTC	CASSSPGNYGYTF	TRBJ1-2	.	.	TRBV7-2